Here is one T cell receptor beta chain with its context. Its specificity is unknown. PCR used 60 Vbeta primers and 13 Jbeta primers. This table comes from immunoSEQ multiplex PCR, and its TCRdb copy is limited to in-frame clones, with some not included. The sample holds 150,000 to 180,000 clones, 82% seen once. This entry is derived from a study of cytomegalovirus exposure and HLA in healthy donors. Findings of the study overall: It was taken for granted in presence/absence analyses that sequencing depth across donors was roughly uniform. Rarity characterized most TCR sequences, yet some public TCRs appeared in many donors. In an earlier analysis, in 540 or so donors, most V segments appeared productive either ~90% or ~30% of the time.

Germline values: CDR1 MNHEY, CDR2 SMNVEV (reference sequence). V was clipped by 3 bases and J by 5 bases, with 3 bases between them. The CDR3 extends over 11 amino acids. Sequences were obtained from PBMCs. The V call is TRBV27, the J call TRBJ2-3, with D unresolved. The receptor's source is a woman aged 45 to 65 in good health and CMV-seropositive. Here the CDR3 DNA reads TGTGCCAGCAGTTTCGGAGATACGCAGTATTTT. Protein product: CASSFGDTQYF.